The 10 T cell receptor beta chains in this list originate from one sample, sequenced in a study of blood T cells in healthy people across ages. Then a second PCR, running about 6 to 12 cycles, was carried out with a sample-barcoded 5' primer and a J-beta primer mix. TCRdb called the 5' RACE reads again in MiXCR, with one record for every CDR3 protein. The data contain 780,000 or so distinct CDR3 sequences, 20% to 30% of them singletons. A further study also used this sample, focusing on T cells of mothers and their children.

Material for sequencing was blood. Receptors originate from a boy under 18 in good health.

The CDR3: CSARDRRTLSYNSPLHF. The DNA for the CDR3 is TGCAGTGCTAGAGATCGCAGGACCCTCTCCTATAATTCACCCCTCCACTTT. J is TRBJ1-6 and V is TRBV20-1; D unresolved. The germline V gene has CDR1 DFQATT and CDR2 SNEGSKA (reference sequence). The CDR3 length is 17 residues. The germline V and J ends were trimmed by 0 bases and 0 bases, with 12 bases remaining between them.

The chain is built from TRBV29-1 and TRBJ2-1; D possibly corresponds to TRBD2 (5 bases). V lost 6 bases and J lost 6, with 9 bases in between. The CDR3 loop spans 11 amino acids. In germline, CDR1 is SQVTM, CDR2 ANQGSEA. Written as DNA, the CDR3 is TGCAGCGTCCTTCGGGGCAATGAGCAGTTCTTC. It yields the protein CSVLRGNEQFF.

This chain links TRBV28 with TRBJ2-5; 7 bases match TRBD2. The CDR3 is 12 amino acids. Trimming at V came to 5 bases and at J to 13 bases, leaving 10 bases not matched to a gene. Germline V gene lookup returns CDR1 MDHEN and CDR2 SYDVKM. The CDR3 DNA sequence: TGTGCCAGCAGTCCCCCAGGCCGGACTAGGTACTTC. As protein: CASSPPGRTRYF.

The chain combines TRBV7-8 with TRBJ2-1; 10 bases line up with TRBD2. CDR1 is SGHVS and CDR2 is FQNEAQ in the germline V gene. The CDR3 sequence is 17 residues long. After removal of 3 bases from V and 4 bases from J, the junction contained 9 bases not matched to a gene. The CDR3 loop is CASSFSPGLARYNEQFF. The CDR3 bases are TGTGCCAGCAGCTTCTCTCCGGGACTAGCGCGATACAATGAGCAGTTCTTC. The variable domain in full, with the rest retrieved from reference TRBV7-8 and TRBJ2-1, is GAGVSQSPRYKVAKRGQDVALRCDPISGHVSLFWYQQALGQGPEFLTYFQNEAQLDKSGLPSDRFFAERPEGSVSTLKIQRTQQEDSAVYLCASSFSPGLARYNEQFFGPGTRLTVL.

The rearrangement joins TRBV9 to TRBJ2-5, with 8 bases matching TRBD1. The junction had 4 bases not matched to a gene; V was cut back by 1 base and J by 2 bases. Germline V gene data show CDR1 as SGDLS and CDR2 as YYNGEE. CDR3 size: 15 residues. The CDR3 nucleotides are TGTGCCAGCAGCGTATGGACAGGGCAACAAGAGACCCAGTACTTC. Translation: CASSVWTGQQETQYF. The full variable domain, rest sourced from reference TRBV9 and TRBJ2-5, is DSGVTQTPKHLITATGQRVTLRCSPRSGDLSVYWYQQSLDQGLQFLIQYYNGEERAKGNILERFSAQQFPDLHSELNLSSLELGDSALYFCASSVWTGQQETQYFGPGTRLLVL.

As concerns this clonotype: A read error may produce the germline difference seen at one junction end. This sequence joins TRBV7-2 and TRBJ2-5; 12 bases map to TRBD2. The CDR3 is made up of 18 amino acids. In germline, CDR1 is SGHTA, CDR2 FQGNSA. The CDR3 sequence: CAGSLATSGRPHQETQYF. As DNA, the CDR3 is TGTGCCGGCAGCTTAGCGACTAGCGGGAGACCCCACCAAGAGACCCAGTACTTC. The whole variable domain, remainder taken from reference TRBV7-2 and TRBJ2-5, is GAGVSQSPSNKVTEKGKDVELRCDPISGHTALYWYRQSLGQGLEFLIYFQGNSAPDKSGLPSDRFSAERTGGSVSTLTIQRTQQEDSAVYLCAGSLATSGRPHQETQYFGPGTRLLVL.

This clonotype has a handful of counts. This chain uses TRBV28 with TRBJ2-1; D is unclear. Trimming pared 9 bases from V and 4 bases from J, leaving 7 bases between. The germline V gene has CDR1 MDHEN and CDR2 SYDVKM. The CDR3 covers 11 residues. CDR3 in amino acids: CASVRYNEQFF. The CDR3 DNA sequence: TGTGCCAGTGTGAGGTACAATGAGCAGTTCTTC.

This clonotype was seen a few times. The chain carries TRBV18 and TRBJ1-2; D remains ambiguous. V lost 7 bases and J lost 4, with 16 bases in between. The germline CDR1 and CDR2 sequences are KGHSH and LQKENI. This CDR3 is built from 14 residues. DNA for the CDR3: TGTGCCAGCTACCAAACCCCAGCGGGCTATGGCTACACCTTC. It encodes CASYQTPAGYGYTF.

The V call is TRBV19, the J call TRBJ2-5; the match to TRBD2 covers 9 bases. The end of the DNA fits TRBJ2-1 better, so the J call may be wrong. The CDR3 has 15 residues. Germline V gives CDR1 LNHDA, CDR2 SQIVND (reference sequence). CDR3 sequence reads: CASKAGGLGYNEQFF. DNA of the CDR3: TGTGCCAGTAAGGCGGGAGGGCTTGGGTACAATGAGCAGTTCTTC.

This clonotype was counted only a few times. This chain links TRBV27 with TRBJ1-2, with D tentatively TRBD1 (5 bases). The CDR3 has 13 residues. Germline V gene sequence: CDR1 MNHEY, CDR2 SMNVEV (reference sequence). The V gene lost 6 bases and the J gene lost 13 bases, with 21 bases spanning the gap. CDR3 residues: CASSSPGTSAVTF. The CDR3 DNA follows: TGTGCCAGCAGCTCCCCCGGGACGTCGGCTGTCACCTTC.